This TCR beta chain is from a study of T-cell reconstitution after alpha-beta-depleted transplantation in children. This clonotype was counted many times. TCRbeta library preparation incorporated unique molecular identifiers. One entry per CDR3 protein, called by TCRdb with MiXCR from the PCR reads. The table has roughly 180,000 distinct CDR3 sequences, 13% to 15% seen once. The clonotype originates from a human donor who donated a stem cell graft to a child with acute lymphoblastic leukemia. The sample in question was PBMCs from the stem cell graft donor, obtained from the stem cell graft.

Here the CDR3 reads CSARDLYRPRNSPLHF. CDR3 in DNA: TGCAGTGCTAGAGATCTTTACAGGCCCCGTAACTCACCCCTCCACTTT. The rearrangement links TRBV20-1 to TRBJ1-6, with D perhaps matching TRBD1 (5 bases). There are 16 residues in the CDR3. Germline CDR1 and CDR2: DFQATT and SNEGSKA (reference sequence). V lost 0 bases and J 10 bases, leaving 19 bases between the germline ends.